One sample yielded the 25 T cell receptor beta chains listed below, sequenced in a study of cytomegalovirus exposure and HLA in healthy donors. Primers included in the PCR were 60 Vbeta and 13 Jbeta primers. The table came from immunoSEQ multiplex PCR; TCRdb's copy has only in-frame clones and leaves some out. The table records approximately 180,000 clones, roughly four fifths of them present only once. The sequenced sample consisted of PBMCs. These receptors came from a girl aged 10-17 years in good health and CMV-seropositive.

Here the CDR3 DNA reads TGTGCCAGCAGTCCCCAGACAGAGAACACTGAAGCTTTCTTT. Translating gives CASSPQTENTEAFF. V is TRBV2 and J is TRBJ1-1; TRBD1 might be the D (5 bases). Trimming removed 5 bases from V and 1 base from J, with 11 bases in between. This CDR3 is built from 14 residues. CDR1 and CDR2 from the germline V gene are SNHLY and FYNNEI.

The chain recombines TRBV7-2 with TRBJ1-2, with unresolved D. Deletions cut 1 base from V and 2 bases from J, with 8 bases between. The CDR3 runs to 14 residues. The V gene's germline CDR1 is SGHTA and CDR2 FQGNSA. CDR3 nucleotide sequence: TGTGCCAGCAGCTTAGTTTGGCGGAACTATGGCTACACCTTC. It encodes CASSLVWRNYGYTF.

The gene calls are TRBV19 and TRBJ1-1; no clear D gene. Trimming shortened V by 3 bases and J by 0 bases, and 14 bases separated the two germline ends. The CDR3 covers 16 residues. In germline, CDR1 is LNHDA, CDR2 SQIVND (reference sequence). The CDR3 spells CASSMAPIKMNTEAFF. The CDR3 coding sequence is TGTGCCAGTAGTATGGCTCCGATAAAGATGAACACTGAAGCTTTCTTT. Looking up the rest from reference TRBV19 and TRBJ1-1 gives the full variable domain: DGGITQSPKYLFRKEGQNVTLSCEQNLNHDAMYWYRQDPGQGLRLIYYSQIVNDFQKGDIAEGYSVSREKKESFPLTVTSAQKNPTAFYLCASSMAPIKMNTEAFFGQGTRLTVV.

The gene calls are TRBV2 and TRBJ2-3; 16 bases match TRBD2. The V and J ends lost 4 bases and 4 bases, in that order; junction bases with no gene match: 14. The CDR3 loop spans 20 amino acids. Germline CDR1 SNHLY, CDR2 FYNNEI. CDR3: CASSVTPGTSGGAVADTQYF. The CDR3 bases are TGTGCCAGCAGTGTAACCCCCGGGACTAGCGGGGGGGCAGTCGCAGATACGCAGTATTTT.

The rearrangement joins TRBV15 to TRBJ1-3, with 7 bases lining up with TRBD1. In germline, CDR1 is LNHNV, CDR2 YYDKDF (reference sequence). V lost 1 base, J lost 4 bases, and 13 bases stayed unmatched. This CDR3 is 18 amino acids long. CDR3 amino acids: CATSRVPEDRSTGNTIYF. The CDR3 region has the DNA TGTGCCACCAGCAGAGTTCCCGAGGACAGGTCGACGGGAAACACCATATATTTT.

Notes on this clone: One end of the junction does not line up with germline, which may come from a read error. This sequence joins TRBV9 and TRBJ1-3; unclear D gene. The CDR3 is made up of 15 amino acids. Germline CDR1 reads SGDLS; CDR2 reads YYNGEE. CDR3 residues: CASSQQTSSGSTIYF. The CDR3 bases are TGTGCCAGCAGCCAACAGACGAGCTCTGGAAGCACCATATATTTT.

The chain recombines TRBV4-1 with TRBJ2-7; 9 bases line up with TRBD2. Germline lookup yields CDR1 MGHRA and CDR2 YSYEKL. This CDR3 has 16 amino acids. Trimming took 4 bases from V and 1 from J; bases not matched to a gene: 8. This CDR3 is CASSPGTSPFSYEQYF. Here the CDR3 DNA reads TGCGCCAGCAGCCCCGGGACTAGCCCTTTTTCCTACGAGCAGTACTTC.

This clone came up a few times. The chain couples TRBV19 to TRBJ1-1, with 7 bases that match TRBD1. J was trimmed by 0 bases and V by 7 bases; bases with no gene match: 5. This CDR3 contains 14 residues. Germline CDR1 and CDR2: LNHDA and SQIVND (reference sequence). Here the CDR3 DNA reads TGTGCCAGTAATAAGGGGGCTATGAACACTGAAGCTTTCTTT. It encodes CASNKGAMNTEAFF. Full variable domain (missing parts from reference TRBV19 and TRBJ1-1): DGGITQSPKYLFRKEGQNVTLSCEQNLNHDAMYWYRQDPGQGLRLIYYSQIVNDFQKGDIAEGYSVSREKKESFPLTVTSAQKNPTAFYLCASNKGAMNTEAFFGQGTRLTVV.

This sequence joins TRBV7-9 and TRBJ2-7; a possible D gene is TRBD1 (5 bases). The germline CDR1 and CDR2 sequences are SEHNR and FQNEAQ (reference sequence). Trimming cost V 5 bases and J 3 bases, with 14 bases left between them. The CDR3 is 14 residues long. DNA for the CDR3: TGTGCCAGCAGCCCAGGACAATCGGGCTACGAGCAGTACTTC. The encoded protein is CASSPGQSGYEQYF.

CDR3 region: CASKGGRGQPQHF. CDR3 bases: TGTGCCAGCAAGGGTGGCAGGGGACAGCCCCAGCATTTT. The V and J genes are TRBV2 and TRBJ1-5; D perhaps matches TRBD1 (6 bases). The germline V gene has CDR1 SNHLY and CDR2 FYNNEI. Trimming cost V 7 bases and J 7 bases, with 14 bases left between them. CDR3 size: 13 residues.

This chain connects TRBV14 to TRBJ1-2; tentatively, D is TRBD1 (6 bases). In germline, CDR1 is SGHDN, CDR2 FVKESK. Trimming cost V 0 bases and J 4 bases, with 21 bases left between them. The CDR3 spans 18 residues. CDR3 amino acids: CASSQDLVRAGASYGYTF. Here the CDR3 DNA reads TGTGCCAGCAGCCAAGATTTGGTGAGGGCAGGGGCCAGCTATGGCTACACCTTC.

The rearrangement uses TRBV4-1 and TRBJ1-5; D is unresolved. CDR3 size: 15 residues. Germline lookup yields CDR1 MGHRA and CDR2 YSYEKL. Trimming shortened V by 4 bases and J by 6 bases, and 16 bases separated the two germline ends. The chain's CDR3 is CASSPRAGFGQPQHF. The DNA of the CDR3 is TGCGCCAGCAGCCCCCGAGCGGGGTTTGGTCAGCCCCAGCATTTT.

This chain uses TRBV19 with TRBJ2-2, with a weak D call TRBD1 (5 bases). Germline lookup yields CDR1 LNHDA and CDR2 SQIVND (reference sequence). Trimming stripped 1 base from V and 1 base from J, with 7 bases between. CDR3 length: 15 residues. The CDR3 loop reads CASSIVTENTGELFF. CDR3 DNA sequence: TGTGCCAGTAGTATAGTGACAGAGAACACCGGGGAGCTGTTTTTT.

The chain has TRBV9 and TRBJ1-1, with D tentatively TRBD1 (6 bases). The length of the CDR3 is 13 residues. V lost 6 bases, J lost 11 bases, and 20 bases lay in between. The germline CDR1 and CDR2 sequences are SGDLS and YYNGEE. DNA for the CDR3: TGTGCCAGCACCCCGGGGGGCGGGGGTGGCGCTTTCTTT. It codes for CASTPGGGGGAFF.

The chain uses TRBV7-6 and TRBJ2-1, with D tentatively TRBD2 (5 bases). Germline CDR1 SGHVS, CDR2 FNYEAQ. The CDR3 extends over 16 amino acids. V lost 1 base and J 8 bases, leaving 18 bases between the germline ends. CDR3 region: CASSLGVLRVWDEQFF. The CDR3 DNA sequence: TGTGCCAGCAGCTTAGGCGTCCTGCGGGTATGGGATGAGCAGTTCTTC.

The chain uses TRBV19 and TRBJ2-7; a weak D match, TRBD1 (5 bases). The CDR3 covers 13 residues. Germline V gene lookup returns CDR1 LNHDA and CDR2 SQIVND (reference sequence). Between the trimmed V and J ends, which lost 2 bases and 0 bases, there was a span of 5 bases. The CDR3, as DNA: TGTGCCAGTAGTATACAGGGCTCCTACGAGCAGTACTTC. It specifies CASSIQGSYEQYF. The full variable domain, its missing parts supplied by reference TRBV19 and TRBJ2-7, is DGGITQSPKYLFRKEGQNVTLSCEQNLNHDAMYWYRQDPGQGLRLIYYSQIVNDFQKGDIAEGYSVSREKKESFPLTVTSAQKNPTAFYLCASSIQGSYEQYFGPGTRLTVT.

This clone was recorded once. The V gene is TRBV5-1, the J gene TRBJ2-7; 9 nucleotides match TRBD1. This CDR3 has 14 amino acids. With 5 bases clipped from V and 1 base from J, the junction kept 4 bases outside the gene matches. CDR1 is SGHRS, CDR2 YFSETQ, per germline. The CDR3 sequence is CASRQTGGSYEQYF. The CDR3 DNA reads TGCGCCAGCAGACAGACAGGGGGGTCCTACGAGCAGTACTTC.

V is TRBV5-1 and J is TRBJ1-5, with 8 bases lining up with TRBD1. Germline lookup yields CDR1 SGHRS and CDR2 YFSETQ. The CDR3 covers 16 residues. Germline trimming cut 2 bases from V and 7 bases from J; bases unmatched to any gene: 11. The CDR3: CASSFEQDREGQPQHF. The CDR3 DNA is TGCGCCAGCAGCTTTGAACAGGACAGGGAGGGGCAGCCCCAGCATTTT.

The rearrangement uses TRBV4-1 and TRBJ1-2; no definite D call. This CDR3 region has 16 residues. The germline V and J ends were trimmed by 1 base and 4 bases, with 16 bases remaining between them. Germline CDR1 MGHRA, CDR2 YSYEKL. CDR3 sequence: CASSQVNQLRLYGYTF. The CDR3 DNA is TGCGCCAGCAGCCAAGTCAACCAATTGAGGCTCTATGGCTACACCTTC.

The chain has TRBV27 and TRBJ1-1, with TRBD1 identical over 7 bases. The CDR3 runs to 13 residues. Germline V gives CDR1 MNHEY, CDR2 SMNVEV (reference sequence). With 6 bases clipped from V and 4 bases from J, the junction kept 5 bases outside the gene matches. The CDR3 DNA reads TGTGCCAGCAGAAGAACAGGGGTCACTGAAGCTTTCTTT. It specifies CASRRTGVTEAFF.

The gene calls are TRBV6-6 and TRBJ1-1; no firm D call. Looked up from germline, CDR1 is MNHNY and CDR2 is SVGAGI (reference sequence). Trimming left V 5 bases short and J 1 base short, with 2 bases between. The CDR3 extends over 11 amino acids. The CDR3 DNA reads TGTGCCAGCAGTCGGAACACTGAAGCTTTCTTT. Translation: CASSRNTEAFF.

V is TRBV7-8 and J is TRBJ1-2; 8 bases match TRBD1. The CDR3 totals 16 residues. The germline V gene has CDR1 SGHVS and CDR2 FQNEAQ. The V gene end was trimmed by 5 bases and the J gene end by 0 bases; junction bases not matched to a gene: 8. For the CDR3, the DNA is TGTGCCAGCAGCATACCTCGACAGGGGACTAACTATGGCTACACCTTC. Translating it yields CASSIPRQGTNYGYTF.

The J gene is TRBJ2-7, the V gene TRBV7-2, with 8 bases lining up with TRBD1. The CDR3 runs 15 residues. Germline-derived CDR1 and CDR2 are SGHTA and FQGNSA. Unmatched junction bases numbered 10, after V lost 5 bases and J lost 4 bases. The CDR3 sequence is CASSPRTGKTYEQYF. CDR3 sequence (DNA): TGTGCCAGCAGCCCGCGGACAGGGAAGACGTACGAGCAGTACTTC.

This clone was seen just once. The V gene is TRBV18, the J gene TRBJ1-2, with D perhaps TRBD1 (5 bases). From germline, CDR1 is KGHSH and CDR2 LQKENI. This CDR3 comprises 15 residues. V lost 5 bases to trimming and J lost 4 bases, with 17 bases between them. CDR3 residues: CASSSIGQGGYGYTF. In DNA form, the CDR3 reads TGTGCCAGCTCATCCATTGGGCAGGGAGGCTATGGCTACACCTTC.

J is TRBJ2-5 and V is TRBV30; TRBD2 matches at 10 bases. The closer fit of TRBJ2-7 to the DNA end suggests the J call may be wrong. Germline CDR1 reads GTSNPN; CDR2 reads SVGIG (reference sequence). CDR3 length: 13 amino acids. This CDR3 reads CAWTSGGHYEQYF. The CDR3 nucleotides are TGTGCCTGGACTAGCGGGGGCCACTACGAGCAGTACTTC.